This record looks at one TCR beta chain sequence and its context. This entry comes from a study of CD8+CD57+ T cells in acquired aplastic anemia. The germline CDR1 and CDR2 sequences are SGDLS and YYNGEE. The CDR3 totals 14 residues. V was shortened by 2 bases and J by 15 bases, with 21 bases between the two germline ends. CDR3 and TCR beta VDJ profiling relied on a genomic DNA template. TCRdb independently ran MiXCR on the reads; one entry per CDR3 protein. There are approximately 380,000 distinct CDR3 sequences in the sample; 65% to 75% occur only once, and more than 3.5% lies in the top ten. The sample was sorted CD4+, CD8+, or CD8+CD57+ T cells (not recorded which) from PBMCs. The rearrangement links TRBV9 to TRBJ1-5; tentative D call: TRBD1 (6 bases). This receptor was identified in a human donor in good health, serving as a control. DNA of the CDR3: TGTGCCAGCAGCGTGGACAGCGCCTATCACTACACGCATTTT. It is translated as CASSVDSAYHYTHF. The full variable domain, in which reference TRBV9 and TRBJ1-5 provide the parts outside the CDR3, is DSGVTQTPKHLITATGQRVTLRCSPRSGDLSVYWYQQSLDQGLQFLIQYYNGEERAKGNILERFSAQQFPDLHSELNLSSLELGDSALYFCASSVDSAYHYTHFGDGTRLSIL.